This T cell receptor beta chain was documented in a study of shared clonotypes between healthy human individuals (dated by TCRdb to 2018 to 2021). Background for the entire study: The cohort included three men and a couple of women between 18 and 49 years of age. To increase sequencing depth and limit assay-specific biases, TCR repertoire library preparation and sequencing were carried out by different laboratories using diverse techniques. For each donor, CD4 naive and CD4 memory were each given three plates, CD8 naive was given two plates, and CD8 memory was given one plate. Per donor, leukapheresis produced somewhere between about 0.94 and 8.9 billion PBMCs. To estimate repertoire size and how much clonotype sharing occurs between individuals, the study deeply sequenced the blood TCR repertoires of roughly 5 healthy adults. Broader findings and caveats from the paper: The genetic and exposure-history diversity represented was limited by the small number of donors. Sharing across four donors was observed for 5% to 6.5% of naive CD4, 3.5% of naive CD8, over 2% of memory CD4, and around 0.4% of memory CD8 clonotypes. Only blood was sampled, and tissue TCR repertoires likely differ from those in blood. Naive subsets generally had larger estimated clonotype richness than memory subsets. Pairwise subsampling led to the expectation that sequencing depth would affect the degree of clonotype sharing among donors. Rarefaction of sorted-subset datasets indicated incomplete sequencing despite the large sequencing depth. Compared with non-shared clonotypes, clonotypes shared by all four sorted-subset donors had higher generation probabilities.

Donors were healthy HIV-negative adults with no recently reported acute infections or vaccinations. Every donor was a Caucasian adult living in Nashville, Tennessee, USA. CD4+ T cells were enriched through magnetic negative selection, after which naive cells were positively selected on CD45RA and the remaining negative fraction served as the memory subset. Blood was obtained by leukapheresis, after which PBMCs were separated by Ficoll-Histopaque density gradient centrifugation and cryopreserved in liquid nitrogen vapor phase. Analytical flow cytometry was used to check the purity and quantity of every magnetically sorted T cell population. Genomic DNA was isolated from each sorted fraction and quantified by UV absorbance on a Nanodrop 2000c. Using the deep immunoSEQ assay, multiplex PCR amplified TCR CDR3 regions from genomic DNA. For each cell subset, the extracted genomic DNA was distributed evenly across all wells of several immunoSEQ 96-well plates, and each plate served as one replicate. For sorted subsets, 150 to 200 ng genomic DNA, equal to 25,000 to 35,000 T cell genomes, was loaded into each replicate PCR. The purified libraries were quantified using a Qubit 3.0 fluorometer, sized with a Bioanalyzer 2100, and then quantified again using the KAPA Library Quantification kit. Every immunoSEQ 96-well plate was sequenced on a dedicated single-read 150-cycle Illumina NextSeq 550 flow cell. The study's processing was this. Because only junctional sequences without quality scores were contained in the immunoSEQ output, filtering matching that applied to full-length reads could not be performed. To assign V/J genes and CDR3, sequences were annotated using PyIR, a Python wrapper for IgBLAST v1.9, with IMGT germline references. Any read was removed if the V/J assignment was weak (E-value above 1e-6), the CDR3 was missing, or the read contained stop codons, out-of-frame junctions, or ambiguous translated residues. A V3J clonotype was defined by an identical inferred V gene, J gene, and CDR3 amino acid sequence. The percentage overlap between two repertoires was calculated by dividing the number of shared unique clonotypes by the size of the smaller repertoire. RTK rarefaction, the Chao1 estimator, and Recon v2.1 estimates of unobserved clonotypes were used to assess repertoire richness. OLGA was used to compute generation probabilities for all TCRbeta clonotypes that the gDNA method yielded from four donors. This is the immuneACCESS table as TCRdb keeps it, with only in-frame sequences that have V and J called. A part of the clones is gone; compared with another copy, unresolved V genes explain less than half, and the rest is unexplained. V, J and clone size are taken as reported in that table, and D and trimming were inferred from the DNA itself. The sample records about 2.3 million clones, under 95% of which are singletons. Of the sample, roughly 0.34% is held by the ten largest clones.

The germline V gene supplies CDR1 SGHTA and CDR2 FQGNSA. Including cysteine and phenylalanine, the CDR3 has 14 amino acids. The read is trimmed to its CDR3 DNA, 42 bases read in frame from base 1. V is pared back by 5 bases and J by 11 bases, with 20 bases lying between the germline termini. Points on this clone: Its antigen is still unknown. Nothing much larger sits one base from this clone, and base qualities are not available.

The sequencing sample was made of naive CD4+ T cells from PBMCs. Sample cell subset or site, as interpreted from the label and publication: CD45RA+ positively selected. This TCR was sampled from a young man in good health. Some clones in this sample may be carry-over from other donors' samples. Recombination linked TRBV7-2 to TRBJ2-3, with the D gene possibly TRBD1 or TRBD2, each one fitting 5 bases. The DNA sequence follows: TGTGCCAGCAGCCCGGGGCTTGGTGCCGGGCTGCAGTATTTT. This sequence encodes CASSPGLGAGLQYF.